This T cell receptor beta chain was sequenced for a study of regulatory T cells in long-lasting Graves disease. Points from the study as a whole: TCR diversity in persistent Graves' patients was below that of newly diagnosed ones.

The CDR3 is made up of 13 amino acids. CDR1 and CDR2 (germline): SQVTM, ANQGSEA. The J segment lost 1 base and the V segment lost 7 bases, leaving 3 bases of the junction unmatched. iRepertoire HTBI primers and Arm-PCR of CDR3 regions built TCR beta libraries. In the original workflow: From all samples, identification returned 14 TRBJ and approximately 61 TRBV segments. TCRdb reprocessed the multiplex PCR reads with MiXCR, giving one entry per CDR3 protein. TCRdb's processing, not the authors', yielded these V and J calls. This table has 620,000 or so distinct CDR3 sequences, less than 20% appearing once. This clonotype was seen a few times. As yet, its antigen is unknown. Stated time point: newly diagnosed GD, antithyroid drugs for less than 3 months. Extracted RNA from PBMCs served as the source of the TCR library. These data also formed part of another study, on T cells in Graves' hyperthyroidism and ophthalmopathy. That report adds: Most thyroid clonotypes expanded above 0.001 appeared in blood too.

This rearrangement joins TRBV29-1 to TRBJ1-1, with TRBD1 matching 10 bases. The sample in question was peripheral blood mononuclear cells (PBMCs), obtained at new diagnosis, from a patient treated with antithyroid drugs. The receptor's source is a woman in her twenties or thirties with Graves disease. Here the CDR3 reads CSAGQGGNTEAFF. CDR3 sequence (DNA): TGCAGCGCCGGACAGGGGGGGAACACTGAAGCTTTCTTT.